This T cell receptor beta chain stems from a study of follicular helper T cells after annual influenza vaccination. Background on the study: For some subjects, blood spans the 2013-2014, 2014-2015 and 2015-2016 annual vaccinations.

Stated time point: 2015-2016 season, pre-vaccination. Adults received seasonal inactivated influenza vaccine, with sorted blood CD4 subsets sequenced before and after. Excluded were substance abuse, HIV/AIDS, active cancer, immunomodulatory drugs and active illness. Cells are cTfh (non-naive CD4+CXCR5+PD-1+), split by ICOS and CD38 into double-positive or double-negative. Here immunoSEQ multiplex PCR was the method, and the copy in TCRdb shows in-frame clones only, minus some. The table records 9,000 or so clones, about 84% of them present only once. The CDR3 consists of 13 residues. Looked up from germline, CDR1 is GTSNPN and CDR2 is SVGIG (reference sequence). The V gene lost 2 bases and the J gene lost 4 bases, with 11 bases spanning the gap.

This receptor was taken from an adult who received the influenza vaccine. The rearrangement uses TRBV30 and TRBJ1-2; D may be TRBD1 (5 bases). The source material was CXCR5+ CD38- circulating T follicular helper cells from blood, sampled on the day of influenza vaccination. As to subset: circulating Tfh, non-naive CD4+CXCR5+PD-1+ (ICOS+CD38+ or ICOS-CD38-). The CDR3 here is CAWSYTGSYGYTF. CDR3 sequence (DNA): TGTGCCTGGAGTTATACAGGATCCTATGGCTACACCTTC.